The clone carrying this TCR beta chain was recorded a few times. The sample is drawn from a study of blood T cell repertoires in COVID-19. On the study more broadly: Whether acute or convalescent, the COVID-19 samples came from the United States, Italy and Spain. The cDNA or gDNA used as material had been derived from T cells, B-cell-depleted T cells, or PBMCs.

CDR1 is LGHNA and CDR2 is YNFKEQ in the germline V gene. This CDR3 has 17 amino acids. V was cut by 0 bases and J by 13 bases, with 22 bases left in between. In the original workflow: Cell counts per sample came from amplifying reference gene primers. Clones were sequenced by immunoSEQ multiplex PCR, and TCRdb holds only the in-frame ones, with some missing. V and J calls and clone size are copied from that table; D and trimming were computed from the DNA. Here the sample spans over 200,000 clones, 80% to 85% being singletons. The chain is built from TRBV4-2 and TRBJ1-6; possible D gene TRBD1, 6 bases. Sequencing was performed on peripheral blood. The TCR was taken from a human donor in a cohort sampled during active COVID-19. This CDR3 reads CASSQERFLTGFPPLHF. CDR3 nucleotides: TGTGCCAGCAGCCAAGAGAGGTTTCTAACAGGGTTTCCCCCCCTCCACTTT.